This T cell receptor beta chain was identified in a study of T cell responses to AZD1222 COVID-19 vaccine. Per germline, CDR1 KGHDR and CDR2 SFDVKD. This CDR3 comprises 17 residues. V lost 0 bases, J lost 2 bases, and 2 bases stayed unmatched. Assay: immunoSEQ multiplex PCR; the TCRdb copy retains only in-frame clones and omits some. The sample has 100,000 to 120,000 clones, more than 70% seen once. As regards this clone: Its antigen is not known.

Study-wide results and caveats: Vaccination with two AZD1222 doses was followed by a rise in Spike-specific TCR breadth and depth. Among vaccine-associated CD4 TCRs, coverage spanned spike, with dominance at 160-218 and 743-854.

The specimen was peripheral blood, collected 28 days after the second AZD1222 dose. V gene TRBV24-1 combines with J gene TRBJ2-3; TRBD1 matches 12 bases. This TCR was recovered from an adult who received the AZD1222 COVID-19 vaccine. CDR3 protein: CATSDLGTGGFTDTQYF. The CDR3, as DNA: TGTGCCACCAGTGATTTGGGGACAGGGGGCTTCACAGATACGCAGTATTTT.